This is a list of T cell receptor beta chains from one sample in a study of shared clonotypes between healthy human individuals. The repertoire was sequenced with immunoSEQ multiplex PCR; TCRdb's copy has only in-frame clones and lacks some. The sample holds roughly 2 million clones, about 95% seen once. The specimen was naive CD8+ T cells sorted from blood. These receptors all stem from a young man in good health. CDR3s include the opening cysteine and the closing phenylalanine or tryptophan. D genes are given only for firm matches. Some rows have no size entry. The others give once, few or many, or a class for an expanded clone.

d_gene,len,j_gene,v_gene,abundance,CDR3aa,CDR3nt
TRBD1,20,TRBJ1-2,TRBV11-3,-,CASSLDRHQGGKEKDYGYTF,TGTGCCAGCAGCTTAGACCGCCATCAGGGGGGGAAGGAAAAGGACTATGGCTACACCTTC
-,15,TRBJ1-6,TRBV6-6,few,CASSPGRNYNSPLHF,TGTGCCAGCAGTCCCGGACGGAACTATAATTCACCCCTCCACTTT
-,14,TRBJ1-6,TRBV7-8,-,CASSLGVMASPLHF,TGTGCCAGCAGCTTAGGCGTTATGGCGTCACCCCTCCACTTT
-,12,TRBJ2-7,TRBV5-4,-,CASSFLTDEQYF,TGTGCCAGCAGCTTTCTTACTGACGAGCAGTACTTC
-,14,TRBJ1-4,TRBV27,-,CASGRRTLNEKLFF,TGTGCCAGCGGGAGGAGGACATTGAATGAAAAACTGTTTTTT
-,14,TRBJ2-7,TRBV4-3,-,CASSQDRSFYEQYF,TGCGCCAGCAGCCAAGATCGGTCCTTCTACGAGCAGTACTTC
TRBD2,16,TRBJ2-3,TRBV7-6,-,CASSLAHSGNRDTQYF,TGTGCCAGCAGCTTAGCCCATAGCGGGAATAGGGATACGCAGTATTTT
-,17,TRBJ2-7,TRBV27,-,CASSFSLRGASSYEQYF,TGTGCCAGCAGTTTCTCCCTACGCGGGGCCAGCTCCTACGAGCAGTACTTC
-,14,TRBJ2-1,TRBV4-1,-,CASSQGPLLNEQFF,TGCGCCAGCAGCCAAGGTCCCCTTTTAAATGAGCAGTTCTTC
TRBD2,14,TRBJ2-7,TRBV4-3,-,CASSVGLASYEQYF,TGCGCCAGCAGCGTAGGACTAGCCTCCTACGAGCAGTACTTC
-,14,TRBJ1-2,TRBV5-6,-,CASSWAGTGYGYTF,TGTGCCAGCAGCTGGGCAGGGACGGGCTATGGCTACACCTTC
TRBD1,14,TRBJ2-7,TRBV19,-,CASKPGQGPYEQYF,TGTGCCAGTAAACCGGGACAGGGGCCCTACGAGCAGTACTTC
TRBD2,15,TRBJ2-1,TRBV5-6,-,CASSWGTSGNNEQFF,TGTGCCAGCAGCTGGGGGACTAGCGGAAACAATGAGCAGTTCTTC
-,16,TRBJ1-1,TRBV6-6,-,CASSYPIGLMNTEAFF,TGTGCCAGCAGTTACCCTATCGGACTGATGAACACTGAAGCTTTCTTT
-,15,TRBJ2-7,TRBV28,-,CASSSPGGELYEQYF,TGTGCCAGCAGTTCGCCCGGGGGCGAGCTTTACGAGCAGTACTTC
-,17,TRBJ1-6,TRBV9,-,CASSVDSGRSYNSPLHF,TGTGCCAGCAGCGTAGACAGCGGACGCTCCTATAATTCACCCCTCCACTTT
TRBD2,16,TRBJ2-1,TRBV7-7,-,CASSPLAGSSYNEQFF,TGTGCTAGCAGCCCGTTAGCGGGGTCTTCCTACAATGAGCAGTTCTTC
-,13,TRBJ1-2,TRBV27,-,CASSLRVNYGYTF,TGTGCCAGCAGTTTAAGGGTTAACTATGGCTACACCTTC
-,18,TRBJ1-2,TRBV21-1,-,CASSLDPTPGPKGYGYTF,TGTGCCAGCAGCCTAGACCCCACCCCGGGCCCCAAAGGCTATGGCTACACCTTC
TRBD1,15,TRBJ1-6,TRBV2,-,CASSTGGSGNSPLHF,TGTGCCAGCAGTACAGGGGGCTCGGGTAATTCACCCCTCCACTTT
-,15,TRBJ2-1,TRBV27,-,CASNTGPRPVNEQFF,TGTGCCAGCAACACGGGACCCCGTCCGGTCAATGAGCAGTTCTTC
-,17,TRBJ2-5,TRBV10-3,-,CATQSVGAITAQETQYF,TGTGCCACCCAGTCCGTCGGGGCCATAACCGCCCAAGAGACCCAGTACTTC
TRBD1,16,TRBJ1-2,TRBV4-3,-,CASSQDGDSGNYGYTF,TGCGCCAGCAGCCAAGATGGGGACAGTGGAAACTATGGCTACACCTTC
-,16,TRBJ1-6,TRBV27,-,CASSLAYISYNSPLHF,TGTGCCAGCAGTTTAGCCTATATTTCCTATAATTCACCCCTCCACTTT
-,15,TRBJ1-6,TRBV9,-,CASSGTGGENSPLHF,TGTGCCAGCAGCGGAACAGGCGGGGAAAATTCACCCCTCCACTTT
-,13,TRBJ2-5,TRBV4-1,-,CASSRVVQETQYF,TGCGCCAGCAGCAGGGTAGTCCAAGAGACCCAGTACTTC
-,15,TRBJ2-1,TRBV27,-,CASGTGTPTYNEQFF,TGTGCCAGCGGAACCGGGACACCCACCTACAATGAGCAGTTCTTC
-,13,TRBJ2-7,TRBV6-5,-,CASSYEETYEQYF,TGTGCCAGCAGTTATGAGGAGACGTACGAGCAGTACTTC
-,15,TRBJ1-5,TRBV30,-,CAWSVPGSHNQPQHF,TGTGCCTGGAGTGTACCTGGCAGTCATAATCAGCCCCAGCATTTT
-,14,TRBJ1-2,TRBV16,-,CASSQGTGYYGYTF,TGTGCCAGCAGCCAGGGCACAGGGTACTATGGCTACACCTTC
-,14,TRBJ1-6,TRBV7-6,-,CASSSGPPNSPLHF,TGTGCCAGCAGCTCGGGCCCCCCGAATTCACCCCTCCACTTT
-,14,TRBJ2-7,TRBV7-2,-,CASSFWDSGYEQYF,TGTGCCAGCAGCTTCTGGGACTCCGGGTACGAGCAGTACTTC
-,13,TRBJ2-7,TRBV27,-,CASSLSSYYEQYF,TGTGCCAGCAGTTTAAGTAGCTACTACGAGCAGTACTTC
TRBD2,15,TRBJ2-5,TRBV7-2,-,CASSFALAGRETQYF,TGTGCCAGCAGCTTTGCCTTAGCGGGGAGGGAGACCCAGTACTTC
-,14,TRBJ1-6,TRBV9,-,CASSVGTPNSPLHF,TGTGCCAGCAGCGTAGGTACACCCAATTCACCCCTCCACTTT
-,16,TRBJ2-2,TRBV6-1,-,CASSDSGRVGAGELFF,TGTGCCAGCAGTGATAGTGGCAGGGTAGGGGCCGGGGAGCTGTTTTTT
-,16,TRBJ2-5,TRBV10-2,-,CASSEDEGGMEETQYF,TGCGCCAGCAGTGAGGATGAAGGGGGTATGGAAGAGACCCAGTACTTC
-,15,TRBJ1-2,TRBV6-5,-,CASSYSIGSGYGYTF,TGTGCCAGCAGTTACAGCATTGGCAGTGGCTATGGCTACACCTTC
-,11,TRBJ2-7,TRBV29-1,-,CSVLEGVEQYF,TGCAGCGTGCTGGAGGGGGTCGAGCAGTACTTC
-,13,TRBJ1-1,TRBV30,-,CAWSLSGGTEAFF,TGTGCCTGGAGTTTAAGCGGAGGGACTGAAGCTTTCTTT
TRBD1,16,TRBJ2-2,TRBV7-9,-,CASGQVPQGETGELFF,TGTGCCAGCGGACAGGTCCCACAGGGGGAAACCGGGGAGCTGTTTTTT
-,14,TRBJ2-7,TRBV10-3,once,CAISTGTAYYEQYF,TGTGCCATCAGTACCGGGACGGCGTACTACGAGCAGTACTTC
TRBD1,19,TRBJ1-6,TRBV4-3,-,CASSQGSTGVEGYNSPLHF,TGCGCCAGCAGCCAAGGTTCCACAGGGGTTGAGGGCTATAATTCACCCCTCCACTTT
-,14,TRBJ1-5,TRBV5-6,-,CASSSTAGNQPQHF,TGTGCCAGCAGCTCCACGGCGGGCAATCAGCCCCAGCATTTT
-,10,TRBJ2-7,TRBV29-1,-,CSAVRGEQYF,TGCAGCGCCGTAAGGGGCGAGCAGTACTTC
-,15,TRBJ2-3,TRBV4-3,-,CASSQEKQSTDTQYF,TGCGCCAGCAGCCAAGAAAAGCAGAGCACAGATACGCAGTATTTT
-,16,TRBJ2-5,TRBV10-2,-,CASSEAGIQEEETQYF,TGCGCCAGCAGTGAGGCGGGGATACAGGAGGAAGAGACCCAGTACTTC
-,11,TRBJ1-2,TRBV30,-,CAWSTGYGYTF,TGTGCCTGGAGTACCGGCTATGGCTACACCTTC
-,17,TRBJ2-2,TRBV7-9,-,CASSPTADRENTGELFF,TGTGCCAGCAGCCCTACCGCGGACAGAGAGAACACCGGGGAGCTGTTTTTT